One sample yielded the 23 T cell receptor beta chains listed below, sequenced in a study of T-cell reconstitution after alpha-beta-depleted transplantation in children. Unique molecular identifiers were built into the TCRbeta library. TCRdb redid the calling of the PCR reads with MiXCR, one entry per CDR3 protein. The sample gives approximately 980,000 distinct CDR3 sequences, less than 30% of which show up once; more than 25% is in the top ten. This specimen consisted of PBMCs, mostly from graft donor cells, obtained 360 days after TCRalphabeta/CD19-depleted stem cell transplant. The receptors were gathered from a boy younger than two who had a stem cell transplant for SCID, so the T cells may come from the graft donor.

The rearrangement links TRBV5-1 to TRBJ2-7; 7 nucleotides align to TRBD1. The CDR3 extends over 16 amino acids. Trimming removed 0 bases from V and 9 bases from J; junction bases left unmatched: 15. The germline gives CDR1 SGHRS, CDR2 YFSETQ. This CDR3 reads CASSLEPGQSQIGQYF. CDR3 DNA: TGCGCCAGCAGCTTGGAACCGGGACAGAGCCAAATAGGGCAGTACTTC.

The chain is built from TRBV11-2 and TRBJ2-7; 14 bases align to TRBD2. In germline, CDR1 is SGHAT, CDR2 FQNNGV. This CDR3 has 17 residues. Trimming at V came to 5 bases and at J to 4 bases, leaving 10 bases not matched to a gene. CDR3 bases: TGTGCCAGCAGCCTAATGACTAGCGGGGGGGCCTATTACGAGCAGTACTTC. Protein: CASSLMTSGGAYYEQYF.

The chain has TRBV7-2 and TRBJ2-5; a possible D gene is TRBD2 (5 bases). Germline V gene lookup returns CDR1 SGHTA and CDR2 FQGNSA. The V gene lost 3 bases and the J gene lost 2 bases, with 7 bases spanning the gap. The CDR3 length is 13 residues. The CDR3 reads CASSFWTQETQYF. The CDR3 DNA sequence: TGTGCCAGCAGCTTCTGGACTCAAGAGACCCAGTACTTC.

The genes are TRBV3-1 and TRBJ2-1; D may be TRBD1 (5 bases). V lost 4 bases and J lost 4, with 14 bases in between. The CDR3 spans 15 residues. The germline V gene encodes CDR1 LGHDT and CDR2 YNNKEL (reference sequence). The CDR3 sequence is CASSLDTKGYNEQFF. The CDR3 DNA sequence: TGTGCCAGCAGCCTGGACACAAAGGGGTACAATGAGCAGTTCTTC.

In this sample, this clonotype turned up many times. This sequence joins TRBV7-3 and TRBJ2-3, with TRBD2 identical over 8 bases. The CDR3 covers 14 residues. Germline V gives CDR1 SGHTA, CDR2 FQGTGA. Germline trimming cut 3 bases from V and 4 bases from J; bases unmatched to any gene: 3. CDR3 sequence: CASSLLAGADTQYF. CDR3 nucleotides: TGTGCCAGCAGCTTGCTAGCGGGTGCAGATACGCAGTATTTT.

This clonotype was picked up a small number of times. The chain links TRBV24-1 to TRBJ1-1; the D gene is possibly TRBD1 (6 bases). Trimming removed 5 bases at V and 5 bases at J, with 17 bases between. Germline V gene data show CDR1 as KGHDR and CDR2 as SFDVKD. This CDR3 has 15 residues. CDR3 in amino acids: CATSVLDSQETEAFF. Written as DNA, the CDR3 is TGTGCCACCAGTGTCCTGGACAGTCAGGAGACTGAAGCTTTCTTT.

The chain carries TRBV28 and TRBJ2-3; 10 positions agree with TRBD1. CDR1 and CDR2 from the germline V gene are MDHEN and SYDVKM. Trimming cost V 0 bases and J 1 base; bases outside gene matches: 7. This CDR3 is 18 amino acids long. As DNA, the CDR3 is TGTGCCAGCAGTTTATGGGGGACAGGGGACCTCGGCACAGATACGCAGTATTTT. Translating gives CASSLWGTGDLGTDTQYF.

This clonotype appeared a few times. The rearrangement uses TRBV27 and TRBJ1-5; D gene uncertain. The length of the CDR3 is 13 residues. Germline assignment: CDR1 MNHEY and CDR2 SMNVEV (reference sequence). The germline V and J ends were trimmed by 0 bases and 7 bases, with 7 bases remaining between them. CDR3 sequence: CASSLSQSQPQHF. The CDR3 DNA sequence: TGTGCCAGCAGTTTATCTCAGAGCCAGCCCCAGCATTTT.

V usage is TRBV5-1 and J usage is TRBJ2-1; the D gene is possibly TRBD1 (6 bases). The CDR3 spans 17 residues. Deletions cut 0 bases from V and 3 bases from J, with 16 bases between. CDR1 SGHRS and CDR2 YFSETQ come from the germline V gene. DNA for the CDR3: TGCGCCAGCAGCTTGGCTATGTTGTCAGGGGTCTACAATGAGCAGTTCTTC. Encoded protein: CASSLAMLSGVYNEQFF.

The rearrangement joins TRBV20-1 to TRBJ1-5; TRBD1 is a possible D gene (6 bases). Trimming took off 1 base at V and 0 bases at J, with 10 bases between the two ends. There are 15 residues in the CDR3. Germline CDR1 and CDR2: DFQATT and SNEGSKA (reference sequence). The CDR3 DNA follows: TGCAGTGCTAGAGTCGGGGGGGCTAGCAATCAGCCCCAGCATTTT. It specifies CSARVGGASNQPQHF.

The sample holds one count of this clonotype. V and J are TRBV28 and TRBJ1-5, with D unresolved. Germline-derived CDR1 and CDR2 are MDHEN and SYDVKM. Trimming removed 4 bases at V and 7 bases at J, with 20 bases between. The CDR3 consists of 16 residues. This CDR3 is CASSSLGQEGRQPQHF. CDR3 coding DNA: TGTGCCAGCAGTTCCCTCGGGCAGGAGGGCAGGCAGCCCCAGCATTTT.

This chain links TRBV2 with TRBJ1-2; no clear D gene. This CDR3 is 12 amino acids long. The V end lost 7 bases, the J end lost 4 bases, and 10 bases lay between the germline ends. CDR1 is SNHLY and CDR2 is FYNNEI in the germline V gene. The CDR3 region is CASTETFYGYTF. The CDR3 DNA reads TGTGCCAGCACAGAGACCTTCTATGGCTACACCTTC.

V usage is TRBV12-3 or TRBV12-4 and J usage is TRBJ2-1; 10 positions agree with TRBD1. There are 15 residues in the CDR3. The V and J ends lost 8 bases and 4 bases, in that order; junction bases with no gene match: 8. The CDR3 coding sequence is TGTGCCAGCTCAATCCGGGGACAGGGGTACAATGAGCAGTTCTTC. It encodes CASSIRGQGYNEQFF.

This clonotype occurred once. V usage is TRBV5-1 and J usage is TRBJ2-7; TRBD1 aligns across 8 bases. The CDR3 loop spans 14 amino acids. In germline, CDR1 is SGHRS, CDR2 YFSETQ. V shed 5 bases and J 2 bases; nucleotides not matched to a gene: 6. The CDR3, as DNA: TGCGCCAGCAGGGATCCGGGACAGGCCTACGAGCAGTACTTC. Translating gives CASRDPGQAYEQYF.

The chain's CDR3 is CASSPPEAMTYEQYF. Here the CDR3 DNA reads TGTGCCAGCTCACCGCCGGAGGCGATGACCTACGAGCAGTACTTC. The rearrangement joins TRBV18 to TRBJ2-7; D is possibly TRBD2 (5 bases). Germline V lookup: CDR1 KGHSH, CDR2 LQKENI. V was cut by 3 bases and J by 2 bases, with 14 bases left in between. There are 15 residues in the CDR3.

The genes are TRBV20-1 and TRBJ2-5; D remains unclear. Germline V CDR1 and CDR2: DFQATT, SNEGSKA (reference sequence). The CDR3 has 12 residues. V was trimmed by 4 bases and J by 2 bases, leaving 8 bases between them. CDR3 region: CSAIGPQETQYF. Written as DNA, the CDR3 is TGCAGTGCTATAGGGCCTCAAGAGACCCAGTACTTC.

The CDR3, as DNA: TGTGCCAGCAGTTTAGGGGTGGGCGGGGGAGGCAATGAGCAGTTCTTC. Its translation is CASSLGVGGGGNEQFF. The chain is built from TRBV12-3 or TRBV12-4 and TRBJ2-1; 7 bases are shared with TRBD2. V dropped 1 base and J dropped 6; count of bases not matched to a gene: 9. The CDR3 sequence is 16 residues long.

The rearrangement joins TRBV27 to TRBJ2-2; perhaps TRBD1 as D (6 bases). CDR1 is MNHEY, CDR2 SMNVEV, per germline (reference sequence). V was shortened by 1 base and J by 2 bases, with 20 bases between the two germline ends. The CDR3 is made up of 19 amino acids. The CDR3 region is CASSLWSDIRGSNTGELFF. Here the CDR3 DNA reads TGTGCCAGCAGTTTATGGTCGGACATAAGGGGGTCCAACACCGGGGAGCTGTTTTTT.

Comments on this clonotype: One end of the junction is discordant with germline, which a read error may explain. The rearrangement joins TRBV6-1 to TRBJ2-7; the match to TRBD1 covers 7 bases. This CDR3 comprises 15 residues. CDR1 is MNHNS, CDR2 SASEGT, per germline. For the CDR3, the DNA is TGTGCCGGCAGTAATATTGGGACAGACCTCTACGAGCAGTACTTC. Protein: CAGSNIGTDLYEQYF.

This clonotype was recorded many times. The rearrangement uses TRBV24-1 and TRBJ2-5, with 10 bases identical to TRBD1. Per germline, CDR1 KGHDR and CDR2 SFDVKD. V gave up 9 bases and J gave up 4 bases; unmatched junction bases: 7. There are 14 residues in the CDR3. CDR3 sequence: CATSGTGVGETQYF. Here the CDR3 DNA reads TGTGCCACCTCCGGGACAGGGGTAGGAGAGACCCAGTACTTC.

This clonotype came up a few times. This sequence joins TRBV12-3 or TRBV12-4 and TRBJ2-5; the match to TRBD2 covers 14 bases. The CDR3 contains 12 residues. J lost 14 bases, V lost 5 bases, and 4 bases had no gene match. This CDR3 is CASSPGTSGGYF. The CDR3 DNA is TGTGCCAGCAGTCCAGGGACTAGCGGGGGCTACTTC.

This clonotype has a single count. V gene TRBV5-6 combines with J gene TRBJ2-7; no clear D gene. CDR1 and CDR2 from the germline V gene are SGHDT and YYEEEE. The CDR3 loop spans 12 amino acids. V lost 3 bases to trimming and J lost 3 bases, with 7 bases between them. CDR3 protein: CASSWSDYEQYF. The CDR3 coding sequence is TGTGCCAGCAGCTGGAGCGACTACGAGCAGTACTTC.

The V gene is TRBV27, the J gene TRBJ2-5, with TRBD1 matching 7 bases. Germline V gene sequence: CDR1 MNHEY, CDR2 SMNVEV (reference sequence). The CDR3 is 15 residues long. V shed 6 bases and J 2 bases; nucleotides not matched to a gene: 9. The CDR3 bases are TGTGCCAGCAGCCTCGGACAGGCTCGACAAGAGACCCAGTACTTC. This gives the protein CASSLGQARQETQYF.